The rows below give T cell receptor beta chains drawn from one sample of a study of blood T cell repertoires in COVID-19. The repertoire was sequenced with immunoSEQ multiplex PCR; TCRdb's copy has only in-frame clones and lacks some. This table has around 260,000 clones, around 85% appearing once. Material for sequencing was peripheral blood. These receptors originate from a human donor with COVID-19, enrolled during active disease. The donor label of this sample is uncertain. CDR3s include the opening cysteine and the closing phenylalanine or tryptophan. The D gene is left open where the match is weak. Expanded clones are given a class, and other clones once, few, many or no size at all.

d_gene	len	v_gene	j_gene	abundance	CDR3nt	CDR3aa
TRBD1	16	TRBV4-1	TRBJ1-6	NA	TGCGCCAGCAGTCAACTCGGGACAGGTGATAATTCACCCCTCCACTTT	CASSQLGTGDNSPLHF
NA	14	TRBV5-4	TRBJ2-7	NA	TGTGCCAGCAGCTTGGACGGCCGGGACTACGAGCAGTACTTC	CASSLDGRDYEQYF
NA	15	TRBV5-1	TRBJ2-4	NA	TGCGCCAGCAGCTTGGTACAACCGTTGGAGGACATTCAGTACTTC	CASSLVQPLEDIQYF
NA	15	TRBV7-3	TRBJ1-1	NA	TGTGCCAGCAGCTTAAATGGAGGAATGAACACTGAAGCTTTCTTT	CASSLNGGMNTEAFF
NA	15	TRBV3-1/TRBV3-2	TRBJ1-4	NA	TGTGCCAGCAGCCTTACACAGGGAACTAATGAAAAACTGTTTTTT	CASSLTQGTNEKLFF
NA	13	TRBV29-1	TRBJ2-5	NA	TGCAGCGTGGGTACCGCGGGGCAAGAGACCCAGTACTTC	CSVGTAGQETQYF
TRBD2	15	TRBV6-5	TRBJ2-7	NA	TGTGCCAGCAGTCCGGTGAGCGGGGGAACCTACGAGCAGTACTTC	CASSPVSGGTYEQYF
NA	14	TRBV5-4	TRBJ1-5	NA	TGTGCCAGCAGCTTGGGGCCGGGGATCCAGCCCCAGCATTTT	CASSLGPGIQPQHF
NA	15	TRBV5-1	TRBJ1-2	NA	TGCGCCAGCAGCTTGGGATCGGGTGACGCCTATGGCTACACCTTC	CASSLGSGDAYGYTF
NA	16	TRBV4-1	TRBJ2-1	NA	TGCGCCAGCAGCCGCGAGGGACTTCGGTCCTACAATGAGCAGTTCTTC	CASSREGLRSYNEQFF
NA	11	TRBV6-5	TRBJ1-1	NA	TGTGCCAGCAGTTATCGGACTGAAGCTTTCTTT	CASSYRTEAFF
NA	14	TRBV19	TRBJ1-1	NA	TGTGCCAGTACCCAGGGGAGATTGAACACTGAAGCTTTCTTT	CASTQGRLNTEAFF
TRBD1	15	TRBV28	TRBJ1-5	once	TGTGCCAGCAGTCAAGACAGGGGGCTTACTCAGCCCCAGCATTTT	CASSQDRGLTQPQHF
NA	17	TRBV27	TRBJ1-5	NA	TGTGCCAGCAGTTTATCCGGGGGGAGAACACTCAATCAGCCCCAGCATTTT	CASSLSGGRTLNQPQHF
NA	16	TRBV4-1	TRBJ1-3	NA	TGCGCCAGCAGCCAAGATAACACCGTCTCTGGAAACACCATATATTTT	CASSQDNTVSGNTIYF
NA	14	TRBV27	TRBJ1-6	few	TGTGCCAGCAGTTTAGGGGGGGGCGCTTCACCCCTCCACTTT	CASSLGGGASPLHF
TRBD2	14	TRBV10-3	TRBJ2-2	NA	TGTGCCTTCGCGGGGGGTTCGAACACCGGGGAGCTGTTTTTT	CAFAGGSNTGELFF
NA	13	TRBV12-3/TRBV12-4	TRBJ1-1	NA	TGTGCCAGCAGTTTCGGAAGGAGCACTGAAGCTTTCTTT	CASSFGRSTEAFF